One sample yielded the 14 T cell receptor beta chains listed below, sequenced in a study of cytomegalovirus exposure and HLA in healthy donors. PCR primers comprised 60 Vbeta and 13 Jbeta primers. Produced via immunoSEQ multiplex PCR; TCRdb's table is partial and in-frame only. The top ten clones hold 0.63% of a sample with hundreds of thousands of clones, less than 85% of them seen once. Specimen: PBMCs. The source is a man aged 18 to 35 in good health and CMV-seronegative.

The chain combines TRBV6-6 with TRBJ1-4, with D possibly being TRBD1 (6 bases). CDR1 and CDR2 from the germline V gene are MNHNY and SVGAGI (reference sequence). The V end was cut by 2 bases, the J end by 7 bases, with 11 bases between. The CDR3 sequence is 14 residues long. The CDR3 DNA is TGTGCCAGCAGTTACGTACAGGGCTTTGAAAAACTGTTTTTT. This sequence encodes CASSYVQGFEKLFF.

V is TRBV19 and J is TRBJ2-7; D unresolved. With 3 bases removed from V and 0 bases from J, the gap between germline ends came to 6 bases. The germline V gene has CDR1 LNHDA and CDR2 SQIVND (reference sequence). CDR3 length: 13 amino acids. Written as DNA, the CDR3 is TGTGCCAGTAGTATGGTGGCCTCCTACGAGCAGTACTTC. Residues: CASSMVASYEQYF.

The V gene is TRBV2, the J gene TRBJ2-3, with D tentatively TRBD1 (5 bases). The germline gives CDR1 SNHLY, CDR2 FYNNEI. The CDR3 covers 11 residues. Trimming stripped 6 bases from V and 8 bases from J, with 9 bases between. CDR3: CASRGPATQYF. CDR3 sequence (DNA): TGTGCCAGCAGGGGGCCTGCTACGCAGTATTTT.

The V gene is TRBV11-2, the J gene TRBJ1-2; 7 positions match TRBD1. This CDR3 contains 18 residues. After removal of 5 bases from V and 2 bases from J, the junction contained 17 bases not matched to a gene. Germline CDR1 SGHAT, CDR2 FQNNGV. CDR3: CASSAIIWGRDRNYGYTF. The DNA of the CDR3 is TGTGCCAGCAGCGCGATAATATGGGGCCGGGACAGAAACTATGGCTACACCTTC. The entire variable domain, with the rest obtained from reference TRBV11-2 and TRBJ1-2, is as follows: EAGVAQSPRYKIIEKRQSVAFWCNPISGHATLYWYQQILGQGPKLLIQFQNNGVVDDSQLPKDRFSAERLKGVDSTLKIQPAKLEDSAVYLCASSAIIWGRDRNYGYTFGSGTRLTVV.

This clone has more than one count but fewer than ten. The rearrangement joins TRBV19 to TRBJ1-4; D remains unclear. CDR3 length: 13 residues. Trimming removed 3 bases from V and 8 bases from J, with 10 bases in between. Per the germline V gene, CDR1 is LNHDA and CDR2 is SQIVND (reference sequence). DNA of the CDR3: TGTGCCAGTAGTATCACAGATCAAGAAAAACTGTTTTTT. This codes for CASSITDQEKLFF. Full variable domain (outside the CDR3, taken from reference TRBV19 and TRBJ1-4): DGGITQSPKYLFRKEGQNVTLSCEQNLNHDAMYWYRQDPGQGLRLIYYSQIVNDFQKGDIAEGYSVSREKKESFPLTVTSAQKNPTAFYLCASSITDQEKLFFGSGTQLSVL.

The V call is TRBV6-6, the J call TRBJ2-7; the D is unclear. V lost 6 bases to trimming and J lost 0 bases, with 15 bases between them. The CDR3 contains 15 residues. CDR1 and CDR2 (germline): MNHNY, SVGAGI (reference sequence). The CDR3 DNA reads TGTGCCAGCAGCTCGACACCTCTGAGCTCCTACGAGCAGTACTTC. Protein: CASSSTPLSSYEQYF.

The chain employs TRBV27 and TRBJ1-5; D is unresolved. The CDR3 is 13 residues long. Germline V gives CDR1 MNHEY, CDR2 SMNVEV (reference sequence). V lost 4 bases and J lost 5, with 9 bases in between. The CDR3 bases are TGTGCCAGCAGTTCCCTAGACGATCAGCCCCAGCATTTT. This translates into CASSSLDDQPQHF.

In DNA form, the CDR3 reads TGTGCCAGCAGCTTGGTAGGGGCCCTCAATCAGCCCCAGCATTTT. Translation gives CASSLVGALNQPQHF. The rearrangement links TRBV5-5 to TRBJ1-5, with TRBD1 as a possible D gene (5 bases). The CDR3 is 15 amino acids. Trimming took off 0 bases at V and 3 bases at J, with 10 bases between the two ends. Germline V gene data show CDR1 as SGHKS and CDR2 as YYEKEE (reference sequence).

As DNA, the CDR3 is TGTGCCAGCAGCAAAATGAGGGGGATTGTGCAGTACTTC. Encoded protein: CASSKMRGIVQYF. The chain joins TRBV21-1 to TRBJ2-7; the DNA was not used to check the table's D call, TRBD1. TRBV21-1 corresponds to a pseudogene. This CDR3 region has 13 residues.

A few counts support this clone. The rearrangement links TRBV6-1 to TRBJ2-7, with TRBD2 as a possible D gene (6 bases). Trimming pared 0 bases from V and 2 bases from J, leaving 8 bases between. The CDR3 covers 14 residues. Per the germline V gene, CDR1 is MNHNS and CDR2 is SASEGT. This CDR3 reads CASSEARGTYEQYF. The CDR3, as DNA: TGTGCCAGCAGTGAAGCACGGGGGACCTACGAGCAGTACTTC.

The rearrangement links TRBV7-6 to TRBJ2-5; D is unresolved. The CDR3 has 11 amino acids. The germline V gene has CDR1 SGHVS and CDR2 FNYEAQ. V lost 5 bases to trimming and J lost 9 bases, with 10 bases between them. The CDR3, as DNA: TGTGCCAGCAGCCCCCTCGAGGCCCAGTACTTC. It encodes CASSPLEAQYF.

The V and J genes are TRBV6-6 and TRBJ1-2; 9 nucleotides line up with TRBD1. The CDR3 is 13 amino acids. Germline V gene sequence: CDR1 MNHNY, CDR2 SVGAGI (reference sequence). J was trimmed by 4 bases and V by 6 bases; bases with no gene match: 3. The DNA for the CDR3 is TGTGCCAGCAGCCGGGACAGGGCCTATGGCTACACCTTC. This sequence encodes CASSRDRAYGYTF.

In its sample, this clone was seen once. The CDR3 protein is CASSEMEEETQYF. CDR3 coding DNA: TGTGCCAGCAGTGAGATGGAGGAAGAGACCCAGTACTTC. V usage is TRBV2 and J usage is TRBJ2-5; possible D gene TRBD2, 5 bases. Germline V gene lookup returns CDR1 SNHLY and CDR2 FYNNEI. The V end was cut by 3 bases, the J end by 3 bases, with 8 bases between. The CDR3 runs to 13 residues.

The chain joins TRBV6-5 to TRBJ2-2, with 9 bases matching TRBD1. Germline CDR1 reads MNHEY; CDR2 reads SVGAGI. J gave up 7 bases and V 6 bases, and 6 bases lay outside the gene matches. CDR3 length: 14 amino acids. The DNA for the CDR3 is TGTGCCAGCAGCCCCGACAGGGGGGGCGGGGAGCTGTTTTTT. Protein sequence: CASSPDRGGGELFF.